These 25 T cell receptor beta chains were sequenced from one sample in a study of blood T cell repertoires in COVID-19. Method: immunoSEQ multiplex PCR; TCRdb's copy keeps in-frame clones and lacks some. The repertoire holds 450,000 or so clones, roughly nine tenths seen once, with around 0.92% in the top ten. The sample comprised peripheral blood. Every receptor here comes from a man aged 18-30 years with COVID-19, enrolled during active disease.

The rearrangement links TRBV2 to TRBJ1-6; possibly TRBD1 for D (5 bases). The CDR3 has 14 residues. The germline V gene has CDR1 SNHLY and CDR2 FYNNEI. Trimming took off 4 bases at V and 9 bases at J, with 13 bases between the two ends. The CDR3 loop is CASSASQELSPLHF. In DNA, the CDR3 is TGTGCCAGCAGTGCTTCACAGGAGCTTTCACCCCTCCACTTT.

In its sample, this clone was seen once. The rearrangement links TRBV4-1 to TRBJ1-3; D not certain. The V and J ends lost 2 bases and 2 bases respectively, with 7 bases between them. The germline V gene has CDR1 MGHRA and CDR2 YSYEKL. The CDR3 spans 14 residues. The CDR3 coding sequence is TGCGCCAGCAGCCAATTCGGTGCTGGAAACACCATATATTTT. Translating it yields CASSQFGAGNTIYF.

This clone was recorded only once. V gene TRBV5-6 combines with J gene TRBJ2-5; TRBD2 matches at 7 bases. CDR3 size: 13 residues. The ends lost 0 bases at V and 9 bases at J; junction bases unmatched: 5. Germline CDR1 SGHDT, CDR2 YYEEEE. CDR3 sequence: CASSLASGVPQYF. The CDR3 coding sequence is TGTGCCAGCAGCTTGGCCAGCGGGGTGCCCCAGTACTTC.

CDR3 nucleotide sequence: TGTGCCAGCAGCTTTCGGGGACCCGGGGGTTCACCCCTCCACTTT. Protein: CASSFRGPGGSPLHF. The chain employs TRBV5-6 and TRBJ1-6, with a weak D call TRBD1 (5 bases). V dropped 2 bases and J dropped 9 bases, with 15 bases sitting between them. Germline assignment: CDR1 SGHDT and CDR2 YYEEEE. The CDR3 loop spans 15 amino acids.

This rearrangement joins TRBV27 to TRBJ2-5; D is uncertain. V was pared by 5 bases and J by 11 bases, with 15 bases between. This CDR3 is 12 amino acids long. Per germline, CDR1 MNHEY and CDR2 SMNVEV (reference sequence). In DNA form, the CDR3 reads TGTGCCAGCAGTCCCCGCGGAAGGTCGCAGTACTTC. Its translation is CASSPRGRSQYF.

This clone was detected once. The chain links TRBV14 to TRBJ2-1, with 7 positions matching TRBD1. CDR3 size: 16 residues. V trimming: 2 bases; J trimming: 7 bases; junction bases outside the gene matches: 11. CDR1 SGHDN and CDR2 FVKESK come from the germline V gene. The CDR3 protein is CASSQLDRVGVNEQFF. CDR3 DNA sequence: TGTGCCAGCAGCCAACTCGACAGGGTGGGGGTAAATGAGCAGTTCTTC.

The gene calls are TRBV6-5 and TRBJ2-1; TRBD1 is a possible D gene (5 bases). The germline CDR1 and CDR2 sequences are MNHEY and SVGAGI. The CDR3 contains 13 residues. V shed 2 bases and J shed 5 bases, with 7 bases lying between them. The CDR3 DNA sequence: TGTGCCAGCAGTTACGGGGCCAACAATGAGCAGTTCTTC. It encodes CASSYGANNEQFF.

Here the CDR3 reads CASSEGLSYGYTF. CDR3 in DNA: TGTGCCAGCAGCGAGGGCTTATCCTATGGCTACACCTTC. This chain links TRBV5-6 with TRBJ1-2; D remains ambiguous. V lost 4 bases to trimming and J lost 4 bases, with 11 bases between them. Germline lookup yields CDR1 SGHDT and CDR2 YYEEEE. The CDR3 is made up of 13 amino acids.

The chain is built from TRBV2 and TRBJ2-6; D may be TRBD2 (6 bases). The germline V gene has CDR1 SNHLY and CDR2 FYNNEI. This CDR3 is 14 amino acids long. Between the trimmed V and J ends, which lost 6 bases and 3 bases, there was a span of 9 bases. For the CDR3, the DNA is TGTGCCAGCAGAGTGCGGGGTGGGGCCAACGTCCTGACTTTC. Residues: CASRVRGGANVLTF.

This chain connects TRBV12-3 or TRBV12-4 to TRBJ2-1, with a tentative D call TRBD1 (5 bases). V lost 6 bases and J lost 2, with 8 bases in between. This CDR3 spans 13 amino acids. CDR3 loop: CASRRTTYNEQFF. For the CDR3, the DNA is TGTGCCAGCAGAAGGACAACCTACAATGAGCAGTTCTTC.

This chain uses TRBV2 with TRBJ2-5; 11 nucleotides line up with TRBD1. The germline CDR1 and CDR2 sequences are SNHLY and FYNNEI. The J segment lost 4 bases and the V segment lost 4 bases, leaving 2 bases of the junction unmatched. The CDR3 loop spans 14 amino acids. In DNA, the CDR3 is TGTGCCAGCAGTGTGGGGACAGGGGGAGAGACCCAGTACTTC. It specifies CASSVGTGGETQYF.

The chain uses TRBV3-1 (or the pseudogene TRBV3-2) and TRBJ1-1; tentative D call: TRBD1 (5 bases). Germline V gives CDR1 LGHDT, CDR2 YNNKEL (reference sequence). Trimming shortened V by 6 bases and J by 1 base, and 9 bases separated the two germline ends. This CDR3 has 13 amino acids. Here the CDR3 reads CASSRRENTEAFF. In nucleotides, the CDR3 is TGTGCCAGCAGTCGCAGGGAGAACACTGAAGCTTTCTTT.

The V call is TRBV19, the J call TRBJ2-3; D is ambiguous. The germline V gene has CDR1 LNHDA and CDR2 SQIVND (reference sequence). There are 13 residues in the CDR3. V dropped 5 bases and J dropped 2 bases, with 8 bases sitting between them. CDR3 amino acids: CASSGYFTDTQYF. The CDR3, as DNA: TGTGCCAGTAGTGGTTACTTCACAGATACGCAGTATTTT.

The chain joins TRBV10-2 to TRBJ1-5, with D maybe TRBD1 (6 bases). The CDR3 extends over 13 amino acids. Trimming took 7 bases from V and 3 from J, leaving 10 bases between them. Germline-derived CDR1 and CDR2 are WSHSY and SAAADI. CDR3 loop: CASTGQHNQPQHF. CDR3 DNA sequence: TGCGCCAGCACCGGACAGCACAATCAGCCCCAGCATTTT.

The chain is built from TRBV3-1 (or the pseudogene TRBV3-2) and TRBJ1-2; 7 nucleotides align to TRBD1. The CDR3 consists of 15 residues. Germline assignment: CDR1 LGHDT and CDR2 YNNKEL (reference sequence). The V and J ends lost 2 bases and 2 bases, in that order; junction bases with no gene match: 5. The CDR3: CASSQNGRGNYGYTF. CDR3 bases: TGTGCCAGCAGCCAAAACGGCAGGGGGAACTATGGCTACACCTTC.

The chain joins TRBV12-2 to TRBJ2-1; TRBD2, the table's D call, lacks a check against the DNA. TRBV12-2 counts as a pseudogene. The CDR3 has 18 amino acids. This CDR3 reads CASRSEGSYSGTDNEQFF. DNA of the CDR3: TGTGCAAGTCGCTCTGAAGGGTCATATTCCGGGACTGACAATGAGCAGTTCTTC.

This chain uses TRBV29-1 with TRBJ2-2; D perhaps matches TRBD2 (5 bases). Germline CDR1 SQVTM, CDR2 ANQGSEA. Between the trimmed V and J ends, which lost 6 bases and 0 bases, there was a span of 8 bases. The CDR3 totals 13 residues. CDR3 DNA sequence: TGCAGCGTGCGGGTCGCGAACACCGGGGAGCTGTTTTTT. Residues: CSVRVANTGELFF.

The chain uses TRBV5-1 and TRBJ1-2; 7 bases match TRBD1. V lost 4 bases to trimming and J lost 13 bases; unmatched junction nucleotides: 19. This CDR3 region has 15 residues. CDR1 is SGHRS, CDR2 YFSETQ, per germline. The CDR3 spells CASSAIGQADGVSTF. Written as DNA, the CDR3 is TGCGCCAGCAGCGCGATAGGACAGGCCGATGGTGTTAGCACCTTC.

This clone has only one observation. The chain combines TRBV6-5 with TRBJ1-3; the D is unclear. The CDR3 extends over 16 amino acids. V lost 0 bases to trimming and J lost 0 bases, with 9 bases between them. Germline assignment: CDR1 MNHEY and CDR2 SVGAGI. CDR3 sequence (DNA): TGTGCCAGCAGTTACTCGAGAGGGAACTCTGGAAACACCATATATTTT. It specifies CASSYSRGNSGNTIYF.

The chain recombines TRBV10-1 with TRBJ2-3, with TRBD1 as a possible D gene (6 bases). The CDR3 consists of 14 residues. V was shortened by 3 bases and J by 5 bases, with 12 bases between the two germline ends. Looked up from germline, CDR1 is WNHNN and CDR2 is SYGVQD (reference sequence). In DNA, the CDR3 is TGCGCCAGCAGTGACGTACAGGGCGAAGATACGCAGTATTTT. This translates into CASSDVQGEDTQYF.

The J gene is TRBJ1-3, the V gene TRBV7-9; the D is unclear. V was clipped by 5 bases and J by 2 bases, with 7 bases between them. The germline V gene has CDR1 SEHNR and CDR2 FQNEAQ (reference sequence). This CDR3 is 13 amino acids long. The CDR3 loop is CASSPRAGNTIYF. In DNA form, the CDR3 reads TGTGCCAGCAGCCCGAGGGCTGGAAACACCATATATTTT.

Comment on this clone: Other DNA sequences in this sample translate to the same CDR3. The chain is built from TRBV10-3 and TRBJ2-7; the D is unclear. Trimming removed 0 bases at V and 3 bases at J, with 6 bases between. Germline CDR1 and CDR2: ENHRY and SYGVKD. The CDR3 loop spans 13 amino acids. The CDR3 sequence is CAISESRDYEQYF. The CDR3 DNA follows: TGTGCCATCAGTGAGTCCCGAGACTACGAGCAGTACTTC.

The chain is built from TRBV4-1 and TRBJ2-1; D not resolved. Trimming removed 1 base at V and 0 bases at J, with 7 bases between. This CDR3 has 15 residues. Per the germline V gene, CDR1 is MGHRA and CDR2 is YSYEKL. The CDR3, as DNA: TGCGCCAGCAGCCAAGGGCCAAGCTCCTACAATGAGCAGTTCTTC. Its translation: CASSQGPSSYNEQFF.

The chain recombines TRBV11-3 with TRBJ2-2; a weak D match, TRBD2 (5 bases). Germline lookup yields CDR1 SGHNT and CDR2 YENEEA. This CDR3 region has 14 residues. V lost 5 bases and J lost 1, with 8 bases in between. As DNA, the CDR3 is TGTGCCAGCAGCGCTGGACTGAACACCGGGGAGCTGTTTTTT. As protein: CASSAGLNTGELFF.

The gene calls are TRBV19 and TRBJ2-1; 10 nucleotides align to TRBD2. CDR1 and CDR2 from the germline V gene are LNHDA and SQIVND (reference sequence). Trimming at V came to 6 bases and at J to 5 bases, leaving 7 bases not matched to a gene. The CDR3 spans 15 residues. The CDR3 nucleotides are TGTGCCAGTAGCTATCGGACTAGCGGTAACAATGAGCAGTTCTTC. It encodes CASSYRTSGNNEQFF.